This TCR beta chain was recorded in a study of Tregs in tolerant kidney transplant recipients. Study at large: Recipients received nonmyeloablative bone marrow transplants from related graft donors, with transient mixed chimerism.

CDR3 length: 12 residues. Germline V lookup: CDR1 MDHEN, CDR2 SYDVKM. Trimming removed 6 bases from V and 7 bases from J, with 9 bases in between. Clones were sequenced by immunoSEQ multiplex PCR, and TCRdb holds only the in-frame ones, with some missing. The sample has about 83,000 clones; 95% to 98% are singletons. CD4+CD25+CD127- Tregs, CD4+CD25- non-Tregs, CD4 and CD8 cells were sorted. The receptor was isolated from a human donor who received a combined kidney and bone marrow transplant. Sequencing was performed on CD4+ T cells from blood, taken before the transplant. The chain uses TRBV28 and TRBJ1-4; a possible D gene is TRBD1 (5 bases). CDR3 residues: CASRRGREKLFF. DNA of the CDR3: TGTGCCAGCAGAAGGGGTCGTGAAAAACTGTTTTTT.